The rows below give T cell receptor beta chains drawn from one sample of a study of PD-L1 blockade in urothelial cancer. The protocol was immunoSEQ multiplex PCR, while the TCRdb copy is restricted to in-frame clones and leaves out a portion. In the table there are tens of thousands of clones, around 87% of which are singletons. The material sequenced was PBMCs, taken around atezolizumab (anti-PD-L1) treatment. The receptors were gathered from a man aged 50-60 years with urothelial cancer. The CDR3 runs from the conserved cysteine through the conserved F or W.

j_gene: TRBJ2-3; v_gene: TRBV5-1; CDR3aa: CASSLVRASTDTQYF
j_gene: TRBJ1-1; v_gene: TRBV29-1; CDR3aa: CSVPRVGITEAFF
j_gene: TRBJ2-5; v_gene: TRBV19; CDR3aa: CAVRPAREETQYF
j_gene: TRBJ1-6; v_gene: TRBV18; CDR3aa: CASSPYSNSPLHF
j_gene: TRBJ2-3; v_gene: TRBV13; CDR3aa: CASSLVQTDTQYF
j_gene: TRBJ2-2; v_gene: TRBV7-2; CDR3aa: CASRGQAGVTGELFF
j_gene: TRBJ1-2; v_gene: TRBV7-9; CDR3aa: CASRGQAYGYTF
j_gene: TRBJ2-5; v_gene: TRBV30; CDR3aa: CAWRGSLQETQYF
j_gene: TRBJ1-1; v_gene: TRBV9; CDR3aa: CASSESGGQENTEAFF
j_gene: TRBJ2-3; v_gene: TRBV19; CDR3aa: CASSMVSGIVTDTQYF
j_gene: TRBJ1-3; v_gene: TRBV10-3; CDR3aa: CAIRDSSGNTIYF
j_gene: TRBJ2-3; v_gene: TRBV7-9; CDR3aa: CASSRRLTGGTGDTQYF
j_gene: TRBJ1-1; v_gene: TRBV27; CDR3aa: CASNPGGGRLTAFF
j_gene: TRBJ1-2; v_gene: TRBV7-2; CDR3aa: CASSLGLGGATF
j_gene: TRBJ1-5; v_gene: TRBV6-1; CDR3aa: CASSLSGSGDQPQHF
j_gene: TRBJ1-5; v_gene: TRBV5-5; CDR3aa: CASSMRGTANQPQHF
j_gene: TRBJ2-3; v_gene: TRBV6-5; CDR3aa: CATLAGDTQYF
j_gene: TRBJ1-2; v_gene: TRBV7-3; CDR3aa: CASSLQGNYGYTF
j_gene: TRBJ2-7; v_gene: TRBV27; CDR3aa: CASRQGYEQYF
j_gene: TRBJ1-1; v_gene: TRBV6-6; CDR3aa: CASSYGGGTGTAEAFF
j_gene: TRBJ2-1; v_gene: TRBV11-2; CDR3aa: CASSSLEPLYNEQFF
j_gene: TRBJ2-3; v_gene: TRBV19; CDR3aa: CASRTLAAVTDTQYF
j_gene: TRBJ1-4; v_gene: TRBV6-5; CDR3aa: CASSWTVATNEKLFF
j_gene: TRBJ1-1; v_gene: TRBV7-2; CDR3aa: CASSFPGTGRWRAFF
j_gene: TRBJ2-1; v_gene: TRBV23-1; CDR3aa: CASSLAGGEQFF
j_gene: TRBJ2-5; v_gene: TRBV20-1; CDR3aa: CSARREETQYF
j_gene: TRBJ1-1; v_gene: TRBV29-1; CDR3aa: CSVESWRIENTGEAFF
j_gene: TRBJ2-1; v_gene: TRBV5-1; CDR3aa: CASSGTSGDTEQFF
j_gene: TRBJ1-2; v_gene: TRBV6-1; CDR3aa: CASSAQDRSGGYTF
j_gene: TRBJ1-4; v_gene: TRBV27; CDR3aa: CASSLLGGWAEKLFF
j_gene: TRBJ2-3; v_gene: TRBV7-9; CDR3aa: CASSPLGGAPDTQYF
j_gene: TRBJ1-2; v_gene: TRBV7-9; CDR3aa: CASSSDRDRGLWGYTF
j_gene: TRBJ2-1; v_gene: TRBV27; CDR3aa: CASSFLALNRADEQFF
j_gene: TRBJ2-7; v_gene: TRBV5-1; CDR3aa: CASSLGTGAYEQYF
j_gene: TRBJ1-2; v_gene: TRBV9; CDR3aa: CASSAIQGANYGYTF